This is a list of T cell receptor beta chains from one sample in a study of blood T cell repertoires in COVID-19. The method was immunoSEQ multiplex PCR; TCRdb's version includes in-frame clones alone and lacks a portion of them. The sample includes more than 60,000 clones, more than 70% seen only once; the top ten take less than 8%. The sample consisted of peripheral blood. The receptors were sampled from a man in his 60s with acute or convalescent COVID-19. The CDR3 runs from the conserved cysteine through the conserved F or W. A D gene is named only where the DNA matches it firmly. Size is omitted from some rows. Given values are once, few, many or a class for expanded clones.

d_call	v_call	clone_size	j_call	cdr3_nt	cdr3_aa
.	TRBV10-2	.	TRBJ1-3	TGCGCCAGCAGACCGGGGAATTCTGGAAACACCATATATTTT	CASRPGNSGNTIYF
TRBD2	TRBV3-1/TRBV3-2	.	TRBJ2-3	TGTGCCAGCAGCCAAGATGGTCGGCGGGGGGGCCTGAATACGCAGTATTTT	CASSQDGRRGGLNTQYF
.	TRBV10-2	.	TRBJ2-5	TGCGCCAGCAGTCGGGAAAAAGGTCGTCGGGAGACCCAGTACTTC	CASSREKGRRETQYF
.	TRBV9	.	TRBJ2-5	TGTGCCAGCAGCGTAGCTAACAGGGAGACCCAGTACTTC	CASSVANRETQYF
.	TRBV6-2/TRBV6-3	once	TRBJ1-6	TGTGCCAGCAGTCCGCGGGACGCGAGCTCCTATAATTCACCCCTCCACTTT	CASSPRDASSYNSPLHF
.	TRBV15	.	TRBJ1-5	TGTGCCACCAGCATCGAGGAGGCTCAGCCCCAGCATTTT	CATSIEEAQPQHF
TRBD2	TRBV5-4	once	TRBJ2-7	TGTGCCAGCAGCTTGGCGGCGTCTAGCGGGGGGCTAACCTACGAGCAGTACTTC	CASSLAASSGGLTYEQYF
TRBD2	TRBV19	once	TRBJ2-3	TGTGCCAGTAGTGTACAACCTAGCGGGGGGACAGATACGCAGTATTTT	CASSVQPSGGTDTQYF
.	TRBV3-1/TRBV3-2	.	TRBJ1-3	TGTGCCAGCAGCCCTCATGACAGGGGAAACACCATATATTTT	CASSPHDRGNTIYF
TRBD1	TRBV19	.	TRBJ2-1	TGTGCCAGTAGTATCGCCCCGGGACAGTACAATGAGCAGTTCTTC	CASSIAPGQYNEQFF
.	TRBV6-2/TRBV6-3	.	TRBJ1-1	TGTGCCAGCAGTTACGTCGGGGGACTGAACACTGAAGCTTTCTTT	CASSYVGGLNTEAFF
.	TRBV11-3	.	TRBJ1-2	TGTGCCAGCAGGGGCTCTTGGGTTGACTATGGCTACACCTTC	CASRGSWVDYGYTF
.	TRBV2	once	TRBJ2-1	TGTGCCAGCACCGGGCCGCGGGGTGAGCAGTTCTTC	CASTGPRGEQFF
TRBD2	TRBV7-2	.	TRBJ2-3	TGTGCCAGCAGCTTAGCTAGCGGGGGAACCACAGATACGCAGTATTTT	CASSLASGGTTDTQYF
TRBD1	TRBV6-2/TRBV6-3	.	TRBJ1-1	TGTGCCAGCAGCCGCCGGGACAGGGGATCGAACACTGAAGCTTTCTTT	CASSRRDRGSNTEAFF
.	TRBV30	.	TRBJ1-3	TGTGCCTGGAGTCCTACCGCCGCCGCCTCTGGAAACACCATATATTTT	CAWSPTAAASGNTIYF
.	TRBV3-1/TRBV3-2	.	TRBJ2-3	TGTGCCAGCAGCCAGCGGGAAAGCACAGATACGCAGTATTTT	CASSQRESTDTQYF
TRBD2	TRBV4-2	.	TRBJ2-5	TGTGCCAGCAGCCAAGAAGGTCCTAGCGGGGGGGAGACCCAGTACTTC	CASSQEGPSGGETQYF
TRBD1	TRBV9	.	TRBJ2-1	TGTGCCAGCAGCGGACAGGGGAATGAGCAGTTCTTC	CASSGQGNEQFF
TRBD1	TRBV6-2/TRBV6-3	.	TRBJ1-2	TGTGCCAGCAGTTCCCCCGGGACAGGGAGTTTCTATGGCTACACCTTC	CASSSPGTGSFYGYTF
TRBD1	TRBV4-3	.	TRBJ1-4	TGCGCCAGCAGCCAAGCCGGGACAGGGGGAAATGAAAAACTGTTTTTT	CASSQAGTGGNEKLFF
TRBD1	TRBV6-2/TRBV6-3	.	TRBJ1-1	TGTGCCAGCAGCCCTCAGATCCCGGGACAGGGGGCGCTTGATGGGTTGAGCACTGAAGCTTTCTTT	CASSPQIPGQGALDGLSTEAFF
TRBD1	TRBV6-1	.	TRBJ1-2	TGTGCCAGCAGTGAAGCAAAGGGGGCTGTTTGGGGCTACACCTTC	CASSEAKGAVWGYTF
TRBD1	TRBV4-3	.	TRBJ1-5	TGCGCCAGCAGCCTGGGACAGAGCAATCAGCCCCAGCATTTT	CASSLGQSNQPQHF
TRBD1	TRBV5-6	.	TRBJ1-2	TGTGCCAGCAGCTTGGGGACAGGGTACGGTTATGGCTACACCTTC	CASSLGTGYGYGYTF
.	TRBV5-4	.	TRBJ2-4	TGTGCCAGCAGCTTGGCAGCAGGGAGGGCCAAAAACATTCAGTACTTC	CASSLAAGRAKNIQYF
.	TRBV4-3	few	TRBJ1-6	TGCGCCAGCAGCCAAGATTTGAGGGAATCACCCCTCCACTTT	CASSQDLRESPLHF